This T cell receptor (beta chain) was identified in a study of OX40 agonist ivuxolimab in advanced cancers. Background on the study: Prior checkpoint blockade (anti-PD-1, anti-PD-L1 or anti-CTLA-4) was permitted; over 30% had it.

Points on this clone: Its antigen is currently unknown.

Some clones are missing from TCRdb's copy, which holds only in-frame ones; the method was immunoSEQ multiplex PCR. The table shows around 72,000 clones, with roughly nine tenths occurring only once. This CDR3 spans 15 amino acids. V lost 5 bases and J 1 base, leaving 12 bases between the germline ends. The germline V gene encodes CDR1 SNHLY and CDR2 FYNNEI. Study-level results: Some of the lowest clonal expansion was seen in partial responders at 0.1-3.0 mg/kg. Relative to CD4+, CD8+ T cells held more expanded clones on average.

V gene TRBV2 combines with J gene TRBJ1-5, with D perhaps TRBD1 (6 bases). This receptor was obtained from an adult with an advanced solid tumor such as melanoma, head and neck, liver or kidney cancer. Sample: CD4+ or CD8+ T cells sorted from blood, taken in a trial of the OX40 agonist ivuxolimab. The CDR3 DNA is TGTGCCAGCAGTCTGGGGGGGGCAAGCAATCAGCCCCAGCATTTT. Translating it yields CASSLGGASNQPQHF.